Shown below are 14 T cell receptor beta chains from a single sample sequenced in a study of blood T cell repertoires in COVID-19. TCRdb keeps only in-frame clones here, not all; method: immunoSEQ multiplex PCR. The data hold 200,000 or so clones, with about four fifths observed a single time. The sequenced sample was PBMCs or T cells enriched from blood (not recorded which). The receptors stem from a man in his forties or fifties who had recovered from COVID-19.

This clone appeared a single time. The chain carries TRBV30 and TRBJ2-1; D might be TRBD2 (5 bases). Trimming removed 1 base from V and 11 bases from J, with 18 bases in between. The CDR3 runs 14 residues. Germline-derived CDR1 and CDR2 are GTSNPN and SVGIG (reference sequence). Here the CDR3 DNA reads TGTGCCTGGAGTGCGGGAAGGTCCTTTTTTAAGCAGTTCTTC. As protein: CAWSAGRSFFKQFF.

The chain recombines TRBV11-2 with TRBJ2-4, with D uncertain. V gave up 5 bases and J gave up 10 bases, with 12 bases separating them. The length of the CDR3 is 12 residues. Germline V CDR1 and CDR2: SGHAT, FQNNGV. In nucleotides, the CDR3 is TGTGCCAGCAGCGCCGATATGACTATTCAGTACTTC. Translated: CASSADMTIQYF. Variable domain in full (rest from reference TRBV11-2 and TRBJ2-4): EAGVAQSPRYKIIEKRQSVAFWCNPISGHATLYWYQQILGQGPKLLIQFQNNGVVDDSQLPKDRFSAERLKGVDSTLKIQPAKLEDSAVYLCASSADMTIQYFGAGTRLSVL.

The chain is built from TRBV28 and TRBJ2-7, with TRBD2 as a possible D gene (5 bases). Germline CDR1 reads MDHEN; CDR2 reads SYDVKM. CDR3 size: 15 residues. The germline V and J ends were trimmed by 5 bases and 6 bases, with 20 bases remaining between them. The CDR3: CASSPIERDSAEQYF. Written as DNA, the CDR3 is TGTGCCAGCAGTCCAATTGAGAGGGATTCCGCCGAGCAGTACTTC.

The rearrangement links TRBV27 to TRBJ2-6; 8 nucleotides match TRBD1. V trimming: 1 base; J trimming: 2 bases; junction bases outside the gene matches: 10. CDR1 MNHEY and CDR2 SMNVEV come from the germline V gene (reference sequence). The CDR3 is made up of 19 amino acids. The CDR3 loop is CASSLYFYRGTPGANVLTF. The CDR3 region has the DNA TGTGCCAGCAGTTTATATTTCTACAGGGGGACCCCTGGGGCCAACGTCCTGACTTTC.

The chain links TRBV15 to TRBJ1-2, with 7 bases lining up with TRBD1. Germline CDR1 and CDR2: LNHNV and YYDKDF (reference sequence). V dropped 3 bases and J dropped 1; count of bases not matched to a gene: 5. The CDR3 is 15 amino acids. CDR3 sequence: CATSRRDSFNYGYTF. The DNA of the CDR3 is TGTGCCACCAGCAGGCGGGACAGTTTTAACTATGGCTACACCTTC.

This chain uses TRBV9 with TRBJ2-7; 8 bases match TRBD1. CDR3 size: 16 residues. The germline V gene has CDR1 SGDLS and CDR2 YYNGEE. The V gene end was trimmed by 4 bases and the J gene end by 5 bases; junction bases not matched to a gene: 14. CDR3 DNA sequence: TGTGCCAGCAGCCCCACTATTCGCAGGGGGCTTAACGAGCAGTACTTC. Protein sequence: CASSPTIRRGLNEQYF.

The V gene is TRBV24-1, the J gene TRBJ2-1; 8 bases are a match to TRBD2. From germline, CDR1 is KGHDR and CDR2 SFDVKD. V was pared by 2 bases and J by 5 bases, with 7 bases of the junction left unmatched. The CDR3 is made up of 16 amino acids. The CDR3 sequence: CATSDYPGGPHNEQFF. The DNA of the CDR3 is TGTGCCACCAGTGATTACCCGGGGGGGCCACACAATGAGCAGTTCTTC.

The gene calls are TRBV28 and TRBJ1-1, with a tentative D call TRBD1 (6 bases). The V gene's germline CDR1 is MDHEN and CDR2 SYDVKM. The length of the CDR3 is 15 residues. The germline V and J ends were trimmed by 8 bases and 10 bases, with 26 bases remaining between them. DNA for the CDR3: TGTGCCAGCGGTCTCGGGCGGGGGCTTTTCATGTTAGCTTTCTTT. Translation: CASGLGRGLFMLAFF.

The rearrangement links TRBV7-9 to TRBJ1-2, with 7 positions matching TRBD1. Per the germline V gene, CDR1 is SEHNR and CDR2 is FQNEAQ (reference sequence). This CDR3 has 14 residues. Trimming at V came to 5 bases and at J to 8 bases, leaving 11 bases not matched to a gene. The CDR3 here is CASSLGQSRGGYTF. The CDR3 DNA reads as TGTGCCAGCAGCCTGGGACAGTCCCGGGGCGGCTACACCTTC. Together with reference TRBV7-9 and TRBJ1-2, the CDR3 gives the full variable domain: DTGVSQNPRHKITKRGQNVTFRCDPISEHNRLYWYRQTLGQGPEFLTYFQNEAQLEKSRLLSDRFSAERPKGSFSTLEIQRTEQGDSAMYLCASSLGQSRGGYTFGSGTRLTVV.

The chain recombines TRBV2 with TRBJ2-2; the match to TRBD2 covers 7 bases. Germline-derived CDR1 and CDR2 are SNHLY and FYNNEI. The CDR3 is 16 amino acids. With 2 bases clipped from V and 8 bases from J, the junction kept 11 bases outside the gene matches. CDR3 nucleotide sequence: TGTGCCAGCAGTGAATCGGGACTACCATCCCCTGGGGAGCTGTTTTTT. Amino acids: CASSESGLPSPGELFF.

This chain joins TRBV2 and TRBJ1-1; 12 bases agree with TRBD1. V lost 8 bases, J lost 6 bases, and 4 bases stayed unmatched. This CDR3 is 13 amino acids long. From germline, CDR1 is SNHLY and CDR2 FYNNEI. The CDR3 here is CASRRDRGPEAFF. The CDR3, as DNA: TGTGCCAGCCGCCGGGACAGGGGGCCTGAAGCTTTCTTT.

The V gene is TRBV12-3 or TRBV12-4, the J gene TRBJ1-5, with D perhaps TRBD1 (6 bases). The germline V and J ends were trimmed by 5 bases and 4 bases, with 9 bases remaining between them. The CDR3 runs to 13 residues. The CDR3 coding sequence is TGTGCCAGCAGTGGACAGAATAATCAGCCCCAGCATTTT. Its translation: CASSGQNNQPQHF.

This clone has only a few counts. V and J are TRBV7-6 and TRBJ2-2; D call uncertain. V lost 1 base and J lost 0, with 9 bases in between. The CDR3 is 16 amino acids. In germline, CDR1 is SGHVS, CDR2 FNYEAQ. In DNA, the CDR3 is TGTGCCAGCAGCTTAGAGGTCAGGTCGAACACCGGGGAGCTGTTTTTT. It codes for CASSLEVRSNTGELFF.

This clone was picked up a small number of times. The chain uses TRBV5-8 and TRBJ2-7, with no clear D. CDR3 size: 13 residues. Germline assignment: CDR1 SGHTS and CDR2 YDEGEE. The V end lost 3 bases, the J end lost 2 bases, and 9 bases lay between the germline ends. CDR3 nucleotides: TGTGCCAGCAGCTCCCGCCGAGCCTACGAGCAGTACTTC. It is translated as CASSSRRAYEQYF.